Below, 24 T cell receptor beta chains from the same sample are listed, as sequenced in a study of T cell responses to AZD1222 COVID-19 vaccine. Profiled with immunoSEQ multiplex PCR; TCRdb holds only in-frame clones, not every one. The sample lists 130,000 to 150,000 clones, nearly 90% occurring once. The specimen comprised peripheral blood, sampled 28 days after the second dose of the MenACWY control vaccine. The receptors come from an adult who received the MenACWY meningococcal vaccine as a control.

V and J are TRBV6-5 and TRBJ1-2; TRBD1 matches at 8 bases. The CDR3 is 14 residues long. Looked up from germline, CDR1 is MNHEY and CDR2 is SVGAGI. V shed 6 bases, J shed 9 bases, and the junction held 12 bases outside the gene matches. CDR3 nucleotides: TGTGCCAGCAGACCCCAAGGACAGGGATTGAGCTACACCTTC. Amino acids: CASRPQGQGLSYTF.

The chain links TRBV9 to TRBJ2-3; D gene ambiguous. In germline, CDR1 is SGDLS, CDR2 YYNGEE. V lost 2 bases to trimming and J lost 5 bases, with 12 bases between them. The CDR3 is 14 residues long. The CDR3 coding sequence is TGTGCCAGCAGCGTCAGCCAGCTTGGAGATACGCAGTATTTT. Its translation: CASSVSQLGDTQYF.

A single count supports this clone. The chain recombines TRBV7-9 with TRBJ2-1; 10 bases fit TRBD2. Germline values: CDR1 SEHNR, CDR2 FQNEAQ (reference sequence). The V segment lost 1 base and the J segment 4 bases; nucleotides outside the gene matches: 13. The CDR3 extends over 19 amino acids. The CDR3 loop is CASSLESYSAGGPYNEQFF. The CDR3 nucleotides are TGTGCCAGCAGCTTAGAGTCGTATTCAGCGGGGGGGCCGTACAATGAGCAGTTCTTC. Supplemented by reference TRBV7-9 and TRBJ2-1, the full variable domain reads DTGVSQNPRHKITKRGQNVTFRCDPISEHNRLYWYRQTLGQGPEFLTYFQNEAQLEKSRLLSDRFSAERPKGSFSTLEIQRTEQGDSAMYLCASSLESYSAGGPYNEQFFGPGTRLTVL.

This chain joins TRBV2 and TRBJ2-7; unclear D gene. CDR1 is SNHLY and CDR2 is FYNNEI in the germline V gene. This CDR3 spans 12 amino acids. V gave up 8 bases and J gave up 2 bases, with 10 bases separating them. The CDR3 sequence is CASARGTYEQYF. In DNA form, the CDR3 reads TGTGCCAGCGCCCGAGGAACCTACGAGCAGTACTTC.

This clone was recorded at least ten times. The chain employs TRBV2 and TRBJ1-1; D may be TRBD1 (6 bases). CDR3 size: 16 residues. Looked up from germline, CDR1 is SNHLY and CDR2 is FYNNEI. The ends were cut back, 2 bases at V and 0 bases at J, with 13 bases in the middle. CDR3 sequence (DNA): TGTGCCAGCAGTGAACCGACAGGTCCTGTGAACACTGAAGCTTTCTTT. Its translation: CASSEPTGPVNTEAFF.

The gene calls are TRBV5-1 and TRBJ2-5; 10 bases align to TRBD2. Germline V lookup: CDR1 SGHRS, CDR2 YFSETQ. The CDR3 is 15 residues long. V lost 3 bases and J lost 6; bases outside the gene matches: 8. CDR3 nucleotides: TGCGCCAGCAGCTCTGCAGCGGGAGGGCCAAAGACCCAGTACTTC. Protein product: CASSSAAGGPKTQYF.

The chain uses TRBV7-2 and TRBJ2-1; no definite D call. V was trimmed by 4 bases and J by 0 bases, leaving 4 bases between them. Per the germline V gene, CDR1 is SGHTA and CDR2 is FQGNSA. The CDR3 length is 13 residues. The CDR3 reads CASSSASYNEQFF. In DNA, the CDR3 is TGTGCCAGCAGCTCTGCCTCCTACAATGAGCAGTTCTTC.

J is TRBJ2-4 and V is TRBV15, with TRBD2 matching 7 bases. CDR3 length equals 16 residues. The V segment lost 4 bases and the J segment 9 bases; nucleotides outside the gene matches: 15. In germline, CDR1 is LNHNV, CDR2 YYDKDF (reference sequence). The CDR3 protein is CATSTRDYRSTGIQYF. The DNA of the CDR3 is TGTGCCACCAGCACTCGGGACTATCGAAGTACAGGCATTCAGTACTTC.

Here the CDR3 DNA reads TGTGCCAGCAGTTACGCCACCGGAGATACTGAAGCTTTCTTT. It codes for CASSYATGDTEAFF. The chain has TRBV6-6 and TRBJ1-1; D unresolved. This CDR3 comprises 14 residues. The V end was cut by 2 bases, the J end by 5 bases, with 12 bases between. CDR1 and CDR2 from the germline V gene are MNHNY and SVGAGI (reference sequence).

The chain is built from TRBV10-3 and TRBJ2-3, with a tentative D call TRBD1 (5 bases). The germline V and J ends were trimmed by 3 bases and 4 bases, with 5 bases remaining between them. This CDR3 has 12 residues. Germline CDR1 reads ENHRY; CDR2 reads SYGVKD. CDR3 sequence: CAISEQADTQYF. For the CDR3, the DNA is TGTGCCATCAGTGAACAGGCAGATACGCAGTATTTT.

The rearrangement joins TRBV18 to TRBJ1-1; 8 bases map to TRBD1. Germline CDR1 and CDR2: KGHSH and LQKENI. V shed 1 base and J 3 bases; nucleotides not matched to a gene: 7. CDR3 length equals 16 residues. CDR3 region: CASSPRQGAMDTEAFF. DNA of the CDR3: TGTGCCAGCTCACCACGGCAGGGGGCTATGGACACTGAAGCTTTCTTT.

The chain joins TRBV25-1 to TRBJ2-6; D is perhaps TRBD2 (5 bases). Germline loops: CDR1 MGHDK, CDR2 SYGVNS. The CDR3 runs 17 residues. The V end lost 11 bases, the J end lost 0 bases, and 20 bases lay between the germline ends. CDR3 coding DNA: TGTGCCTCGCCACTTGGGGAGACATCCTCTGGGGCCAACGTCCTGACTTTC. Protein sequence: CASPLGETSSGANVLTF.

The chain uses TRBV28 and TRBJ2-4; 10 bases line up with TRBD2. V trimming: 5 bases; J trimming: 8 bases; junction bases outside the gene matches: 3. Germline assignment: CDR1 MDHEN and CDR2 SYDVKM. The CDR3 is made up of 13 amino acids. CDR3 sequence reads: CASSSGGDDIQYF. CDR3 nucleotide sequence: TGTGCCAGCAGTAGCGGGGGGGACGACATTCAGTACTTC.

The rearrangement uses TRBV6-2 or TRBV6-3 and TRBJ2-7; D is unresolved. The length of the CDR3 is 12 residues. Germline V gene data show CDR1 as MNHEY and CDR2 as SVGEGT. V was clipped by 2 bases and J by 1 base, with 3 bases between them. For the CDR3, the DNA is TGTGCCAGCAGTTACGCGTCCTACGAGCAGTACTTC. Translation gives CASSYASYEQYF.

V usage is TRBV28 and J usage is TRBJ1-1; D is possibly TRBD1 (6 bases). Germline V lookup: CDR1 MDHEN, CDR2 SYDVKM. This CDR3 spans 14 amino acids. Trimming shortened V by 6 bases and J by 4 bases, and 15 bases separated the two germline ends. CDR3 amino acids: CASRRGGQVTEAFF. DNA for the CDR3: TGTGCCAGCAGAAGGGGGGGGCAGGTCACTGAAGCTTTCTTT.

As for this clone: The junction does not match germline at one end; this may be a read error. This chain joins TRBV10-3 and TRBJ1-5; D unclear. CDR3 length: 15 amino acids. CDR1 and CDR2 (germline): ENHRY, SYGVKD. The CDR3 sequence: CAISQSEDSNQPQHF. Here the CDR3 DNA reads TGTGCCATCAGTCAGTCCGAGGATAGCAATCAGCCCCAGCATTTT.

The rearrangement links TRBV27 to TRBJ2-3; the D gene could be TRBD1 or TRBD2 (5 bases each). The CDR3 is made up of 13 amino acids. V shed 3 bases and J shed 7 bases, with 11 bases lying between them. Germline CDR1 is MNHEY and CDR2 is SMNVEV (reference sequence). The CDR3 spells CASSFTGPYTQYF. The CDR3 DNA reads TGTGCCAGCAGTTTCACGGGGCCCTATACGCAGTATTTT.

J is TRBJ2-1 and V is TRBV6-1; D uncertain. CDR1 is MNHNS and CDR2 is SASEGT in the germline V gene. This CDR3 contains 15 residues. Trimming took off 2 bases at V and 0 bases at J, with 8 bases between the two ends. This CDR3 is CASSELDSSYNEQFF. The DNA of the CDR3 is TGTGCCAGCAGTGAATTAGATAGCTCCTACAATGAGCAGTTCTTC.

This clone has a single count. This chain uses TRBV7-8 with TRBJ1-4; maybe TRBD1 (6 bases). V was clipped by 5 bases and J by 12 bases, with 22 bases between them. Germline-derived CDR1 and CDR2 are SGHVS and FQNEAQ. The CDR3 is made up of 15 amino acids. The CDR3 DNA sequence: TGTGCCAGCAGCACAGATCACAGGGTAGGATCGGAACTGTTTTTT. Protein product: CASSTDHRVGSELFF. Full variable domain (missing parts from reference TRBV7-8 and TRBJ1-4): GAGVSQSPRYKVAKRGQDVALRCDPISGHVSLFWYQQALGQGPEFLTYFQNEAQLDKSGLPSDRFFAERPEGSVSTLKIQRTQQEDSAVYLCASSTDHRVGSELFFGSGTQLSVL.

The rearrangement joins TRBV4-2 to TRBJ1-2; 7 nucleotides agree with TRBD1. This CDR3 is built from 14 residues. Germline V gene sequence: CDR1 LGHNA, CDR2 YNFKEQ. J gave up 2 bases and V 1 base, and 1 base lay outside the gene matches. In DNA, the CDR3 is TGTGCCAGCAGCCAAGGGGGACAGAACTATGGCTACACCTTC. Translation gives CASSQGGQNYGYTF.

This sequence joins TRBV21-1 and TRBJ1-2. TRBV21-1 is given as a pseudogene. This CDR3 is 12 amino acids long. CDR3 amino acids: CASSPLFYGYTF. The CDR3 nucleotides read TGTGCCAGCAGCCCTCTCTTCTATGGCTACACCTTC.

This chain joins TRBV15 and TRBJ2-1; 10 bases line up with TRBD1. V was pared by 5 bases and J by 4 bases, with 5 bases of the junction left unmatched. Germline V CDR1 and CDR2: LNHNV, YYDKDF (reference sequence). CDR3 length equals 15 residues. CDR3 amino acids: CATSGRTGGYNEQFF. In DNA form, the CDR3 reads TGTGCCACCAGCGGACGGACAGGGGGATACAATGAGCAGTTCTTC.

The CDR3 loop is CASSSSGQARSGNTIYF. CDR3 coding DNA: TGTGCCAGCAGCTCCTCAGGACAGGCCCGCTCTGGAAACACCATATATTTT. The chain links TRBV7-2 to TRBJ1-3; 7 bases are shared with TRBD1. J lost 0 bases, V lost 4 bases, and 9 bases had no gene match. Per germline, CDR1 SGHTA and CDR2 FQGNSA. The CDR3 spans 17 residues. Supplemented by reference TRBV7-2 and TRBJ1-3, the full variable domain reads GAGVSQSPSNKVTEKGKDVELRCDPISGHTALYWYRQSLGQGLEFLIYFQGNSAPDKSGLPSDRFSAERTGGSVSTLTIQRTQQEDSAVYLCASSSSGQARSGNTIYFGEGSWLTVV.

V and J are TRBV7-9 and TRBJ1-2; possibly TRBD1 for D (6 bases). V was pared by 4 bases and J by 2 bases, with 14 bases between. Germline V gives CDR1 SEHNR, CDR2 FQNEAQ (reference sequence). CDR3 length: 15 residues. The CDR3 protein is CASSSYGQPNYGYTF. CDR3 DNA sequence: TGTGCCAGCAGCTCATATGGACAGCCAAACTATGGCTACACCTTC. The whole variable domain, filled in from reference TRBV7-9 and TRBJ1-2, reads DTGVSQNPRHKITKRGQNVTFRCDPISEHNRLYWYRQTLGQGPEFLTYFQNEAQLEKSRLLSDRFSAERPKGSFSTLEIQRTEQGDSAMYLCASSSYGQPNYGYTFGSGTRLTVV.